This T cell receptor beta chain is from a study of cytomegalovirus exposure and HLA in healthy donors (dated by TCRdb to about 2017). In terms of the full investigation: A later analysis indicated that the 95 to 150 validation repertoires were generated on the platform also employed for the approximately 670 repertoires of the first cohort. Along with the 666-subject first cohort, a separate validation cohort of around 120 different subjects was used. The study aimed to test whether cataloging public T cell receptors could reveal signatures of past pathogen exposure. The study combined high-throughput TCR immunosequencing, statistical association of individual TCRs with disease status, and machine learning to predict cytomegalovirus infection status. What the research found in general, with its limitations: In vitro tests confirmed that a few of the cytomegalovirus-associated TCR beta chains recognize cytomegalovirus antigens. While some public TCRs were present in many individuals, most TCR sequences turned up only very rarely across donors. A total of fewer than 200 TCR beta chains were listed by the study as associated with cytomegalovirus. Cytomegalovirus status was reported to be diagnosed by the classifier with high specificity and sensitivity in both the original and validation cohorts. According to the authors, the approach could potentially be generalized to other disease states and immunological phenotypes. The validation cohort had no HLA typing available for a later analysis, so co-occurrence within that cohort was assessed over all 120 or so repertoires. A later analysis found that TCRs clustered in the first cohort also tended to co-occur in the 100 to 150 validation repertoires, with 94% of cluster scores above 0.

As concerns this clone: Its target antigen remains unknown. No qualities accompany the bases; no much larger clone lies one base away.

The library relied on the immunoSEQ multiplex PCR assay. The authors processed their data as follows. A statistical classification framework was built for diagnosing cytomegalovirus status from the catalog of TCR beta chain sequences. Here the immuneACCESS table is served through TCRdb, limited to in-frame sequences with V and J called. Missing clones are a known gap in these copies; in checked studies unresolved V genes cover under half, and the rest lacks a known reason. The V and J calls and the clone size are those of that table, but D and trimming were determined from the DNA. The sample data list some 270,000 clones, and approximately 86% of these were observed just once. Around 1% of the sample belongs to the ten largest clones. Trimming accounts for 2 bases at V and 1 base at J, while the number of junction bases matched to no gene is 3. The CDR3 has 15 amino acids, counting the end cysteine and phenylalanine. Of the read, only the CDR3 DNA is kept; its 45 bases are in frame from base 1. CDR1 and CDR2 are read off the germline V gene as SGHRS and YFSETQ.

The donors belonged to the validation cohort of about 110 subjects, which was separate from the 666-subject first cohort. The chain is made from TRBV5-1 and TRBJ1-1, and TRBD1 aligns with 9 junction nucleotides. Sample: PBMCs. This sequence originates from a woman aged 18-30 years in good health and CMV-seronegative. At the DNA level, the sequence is TGCGCCAGCAGCTTACAGGGGGCTGGGAACACTGAAGCTTTCTTT. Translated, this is CASSLQGAGNTEAFF.